This T cell receptor (beta chain) was profiled in a study of Graves' ophthalmopathy and Graves' hyperthyroidism. About the study: Sampling took place at initial diagnosis, with peripheral blood obtained before any treatment.

CDR1 is SEHNR, CDR2 FQNEAQ, per germline (reference sequence). V shed 5 bases and J 6 bases; nucleotides not matched to a gene: 4. The length of the CDR3 is 12 residues. Transcripts of RNA were the source for amplifying TCR beta CDR3 regions. Second-round multiplex PCR followed a first-round RT-PCR using HTBI primers. TCRdb passed the multiplex PCR reads through MiXCR, listing each CDR3 protein once. The table shows over 500,000 distinct CDR3 sequences, with about 20% occurring only once. This clonotype was seen repeatedly, ten times or more. Material for sequencing was peripheral blood. This sequence originates from a woman between 18 and 29 years old with stable Graves' hyperthyroidism. Some clones in this sample may be carry-over from other donors' samples. The chain has TRBV7-9 and TRBJ2-7; TRBD1 agrees at 7 bases. The CDR3 DNA sequence: TGTGCCAGCAGCGCGACAGGGTTCGAGCAGTACTTC. Translation: CASSATGFEQYF.